These T cell receptor beta chains were read from a single sample in a study of blood T cell repertoires in COVID-19. The protocol was immunoSEQ multiplex PCR, while the TCRdb copy is restricted to in-frame clones and leaves out a portion. There are around 75,000 clones in the sample; 60% to 85% occur only once, and about 5% lies in the top ten. The sequencing sample was made of peripheral blood. These receptors were taken from a woman at least 80 years old with active or convalescent COVID-19. CDR3s leave out the opening cysteine and the closing phenylalanine or tryptophan. D genes are given only for firm matches. The listing skips clone size in some rows; elsewhere it reads once, few, many or a size class.

>TRBV27|-|TRBD1
ASSPGTGGMNTEAF
>TRBV2|once|-
ASSETTPRRGYT
>TRBV2|few|-
ASRNREGQPQH
>TRBV6-2/TRBV6-3|-|-
ASSYMAGSNQPQH
>TRBV3-1/TRBV3-2|-|TRBD1
ASSRGGSYNEQF
>TRBV27|-|-
ASSPRGHLGLF
>TRBV5-1|-|-
ASSLDSPNYGYT
>TRBV19|-|-
ASSIDKNSPLH
>TRBV7-3|-|-
ASSLWRADTQY
>TRBV4-3|-|-
ASSQVSTGRAGNTIY
>TRBV18|few|TRBD1
ASSPFRGNQPQH
>TRBV5-4|-|-
ASSLGPGPAYGYT
>TRBV3-1/TRBV3-2|-|-
ASSQRSYGTGGTEAF
>TRBV5-1|-|-
ASSTGGQAGDTQY
>TRBV7-2|-|TRBD1
ASSNRQGTYNEQF
>TRBV28|few|TRBD2
AGSGPNTSPADHEQY
>TRBV30|-|TRBD1
AWTIWTGYADTQY
>TRBV29-1|-|-
SVASGETHTEAF
>TRBV5-1|-|TRBD2
ASSLAGSGGPLNEQF
>TRBV28|few|-
ASSFEGVWGRTSYNEQF
>TRBV19|-|-
ASSVGSQETQY
>TRBV15|-|-
ATSFPLRQGLYEQY
>TRBV27|-|-
ATRGRPQH
>TRBV11-1|-|TRBD1
ASSPRQGSMARELF
>TRBV11-2|-|TRBD1
ASSNRDSHEAF
>TRBV3-1/TRBV3-2|once|-
ASSQDPRHYYGYT
>TRBV28|-|-
ASSSPDISGNTIY
>TRBV12-2|-|-
ASRFRDSYNEQF
>TRBV10-3|-|TRBD1
AISPDRGGMSEQF
>TRBV5-1|-|TRBD2
ASLKTSGSAETQY
>TRBV4-3|-|TRBD1
ASSQDQTGDNSPLH
>TRBV28|-|TRBD1
ASSLFTGGSNYGYT
>TRBV9|-|-
ASSPFPIATSTDTQY
>TRBV12-5|few|TRBD1
ASGLVSRGLATNEKLF
>TRBV25-1|-|-
ASSGLIWANVLT
>TRBV7-9|-|TRBD1
ASSLSWGQGGDTQY
>TRBV6-5|-|TRBD2
ATISGSVSTDTQY
>TRBV6-5|-|TRBD1
ASSYTGGSIGTQH
>TRBV6-5|few|-
ASRGGPGEAF
>TRBV7-2|-|TRBD1
ASSSDRVKTTEAF
>TRBV10-3|few|TRBD1
AISESSVQGIFSPLH
>TRBV27|once|TRBD1
ASSFTDRGLGTEAF
>TRBV7-9|-|-
ASSLPLPMAREF
>TRBV19|-|TRBD1
ASSIETGYTNQPQH
>TRBV27|once|-
ASSLIEGATGELF
>TRBV19|once|-
ASSVQGGFTDTQY
>TRBV5-5|-|-
ASSKGLAEAF
>TRBV9|-|TRBD1
ASSAIRQGKTEAF
>TRBV7-2|-|TRBD1
ASSSQSGTGGYEQY
>TRBV11-2|-|TRBD1
ASSSSYRDRPYNEQF
>TRBV4-1|-|TRBD2
ASSHGGGPYEQY
>TRBV21-1|-|-
ASSLRDRGNTEAF
>TRBV7-2|few|-
ASSLGGPGNQPQH
>TRBV6-2/TRBV6-3|-|-
ASSYLGFFTGELF
>TRBV5-1|-|-
ASSLAGAEYYGYT
>TRBV7-2|-|-
ASSLGQGRKLF
>TRBV5-1|-|-
ASSLGLAGASTDTQY
>TRBV25-1|-|TRBD1
ASSEYRGQGGETQY
>TRBV5-1|-|-
ASSYNRIIYGYT